This TCR beta chain was captured by sequencing in a study of blood T cell repertoires in COVID-19. Turning to the study itself: Material from acute and convalescent COVID-19 was sourced from the United States, Italy and Spain. T cells, B-cell-depleted T cells, or PBMCs supplied cDNA or gDNA.

In the original workflow: Using reference gene primer amplification, nucleated cell counts were estimated. Produced via immunoSEQ multiplex PCR; TCRdb's table is partial and in-frame only. V and J calls and clone size are given by that table; D and trimming were obtained from the DNA. The table records roughly 78,000 clones, approximately 82% of them present only once. The ends lost 5 bases at V and 7 bases at J; junction bases unmatched: 14. The germline CDR1 and CDR2 sequences are SGHAT and FQNNGV. This CDR3 has 17 residues. This receptor was taken from an elderly woman with acute or convalescent COVID-19. Sequenced: peripheral blood. The genes are TRBV11-2 and TRBJ2-1; 10 bases map to TRBD2. CDR3 sequence (DNA): TGTGCCAGCAGCGCCCAAATGCTAGCGGGAGCCGGGAATGAGCAGTTCTTC. Its translation: CASSAQMLAGAGNEQFF.